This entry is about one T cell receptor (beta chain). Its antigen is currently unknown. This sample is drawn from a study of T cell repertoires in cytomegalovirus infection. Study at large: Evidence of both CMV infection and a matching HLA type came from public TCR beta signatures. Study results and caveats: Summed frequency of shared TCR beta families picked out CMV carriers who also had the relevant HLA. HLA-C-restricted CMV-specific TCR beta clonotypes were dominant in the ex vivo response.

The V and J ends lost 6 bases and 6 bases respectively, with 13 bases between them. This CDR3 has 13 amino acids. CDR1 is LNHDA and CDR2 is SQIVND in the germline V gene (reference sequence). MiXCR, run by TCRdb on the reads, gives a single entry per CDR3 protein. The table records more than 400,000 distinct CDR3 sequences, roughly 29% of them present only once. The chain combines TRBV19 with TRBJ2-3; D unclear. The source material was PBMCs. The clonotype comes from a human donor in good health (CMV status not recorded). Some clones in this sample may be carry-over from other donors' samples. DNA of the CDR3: TGTGCCAGTAGCCTAACAATATTGGATACGCAGTATTTT. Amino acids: CASSLTILDTQYF.